This T cell receptor beta chain stems from a study of control samples from healthy donors and cancer patients. Profiling relied on immunoSEQ multiplex PCR, and the TCRdb table lists in-frame clones only, not all of them. The sample lists tens of thousands of clones, less than 85% occurring once. V lost 6 bases to trimming and J lost 8 bases, with 16 bases between them. The CDR3 consists of 14 residues. Germline V gives CDR1 SNHLY, CDR2 FYNNEI. The chain links TRBV2 to TRBJ1-4; D is perhaps TRBD1 (5 bases). This receptor was taken from a man aged 65 to 79 with lung cancer. Sequencing was done on a sample of PBMCs. CDR3 sequence: CASREGRVGEKLFF. CDR3 sequence (DNA): TGTGCCAGCAGGGAGGGCAGGGTAGGCGAAAAACTGTTTTTT.